This T cell receptor (beta chain) is drawn from a study of CD4 T cells in relation to SARS-CoV-2 and coronaviruses. Study-level results: The assay detects memory recall responses, not culture-primed primary responses. Crossreactive clones expanded significantly less to SARS-CoV-2 than monoreactive clones.

The assay was immunoSEQ multiplex PCR, and TCRdb's table has in-frame clones only and misses some. Among approximately 50,000 clones, around 90% were seen once, and the ten largest hold 0.4%. CDR3 length: 18 residues. V lost 3 bases and J lost 1; bases outside the gene matches: 9. CDR1 and CDR2 from the germline V gene are SEHNR and FQNEAQ (reference sequence). Notes on this clone: Its antigen remains unknown.

This chain links TRBV7-9 with TRBJ2-6, with TRBD1 identical over 7 bases. This TCR derives from an adult with COVID-19. The sample taken for sequencing was naive CD4+ T cells from PBMCs. Subset here: naive CD4+ T cells isolated by negative enrichment. CDR3 residues: CASSFLRTGGSGANVLTF. DNA of the CDR3: TGTGCCAGCAGCTTCCTTCGGACAGGTGGGTCTGGGGCCAACGTCCTGACTTTC.